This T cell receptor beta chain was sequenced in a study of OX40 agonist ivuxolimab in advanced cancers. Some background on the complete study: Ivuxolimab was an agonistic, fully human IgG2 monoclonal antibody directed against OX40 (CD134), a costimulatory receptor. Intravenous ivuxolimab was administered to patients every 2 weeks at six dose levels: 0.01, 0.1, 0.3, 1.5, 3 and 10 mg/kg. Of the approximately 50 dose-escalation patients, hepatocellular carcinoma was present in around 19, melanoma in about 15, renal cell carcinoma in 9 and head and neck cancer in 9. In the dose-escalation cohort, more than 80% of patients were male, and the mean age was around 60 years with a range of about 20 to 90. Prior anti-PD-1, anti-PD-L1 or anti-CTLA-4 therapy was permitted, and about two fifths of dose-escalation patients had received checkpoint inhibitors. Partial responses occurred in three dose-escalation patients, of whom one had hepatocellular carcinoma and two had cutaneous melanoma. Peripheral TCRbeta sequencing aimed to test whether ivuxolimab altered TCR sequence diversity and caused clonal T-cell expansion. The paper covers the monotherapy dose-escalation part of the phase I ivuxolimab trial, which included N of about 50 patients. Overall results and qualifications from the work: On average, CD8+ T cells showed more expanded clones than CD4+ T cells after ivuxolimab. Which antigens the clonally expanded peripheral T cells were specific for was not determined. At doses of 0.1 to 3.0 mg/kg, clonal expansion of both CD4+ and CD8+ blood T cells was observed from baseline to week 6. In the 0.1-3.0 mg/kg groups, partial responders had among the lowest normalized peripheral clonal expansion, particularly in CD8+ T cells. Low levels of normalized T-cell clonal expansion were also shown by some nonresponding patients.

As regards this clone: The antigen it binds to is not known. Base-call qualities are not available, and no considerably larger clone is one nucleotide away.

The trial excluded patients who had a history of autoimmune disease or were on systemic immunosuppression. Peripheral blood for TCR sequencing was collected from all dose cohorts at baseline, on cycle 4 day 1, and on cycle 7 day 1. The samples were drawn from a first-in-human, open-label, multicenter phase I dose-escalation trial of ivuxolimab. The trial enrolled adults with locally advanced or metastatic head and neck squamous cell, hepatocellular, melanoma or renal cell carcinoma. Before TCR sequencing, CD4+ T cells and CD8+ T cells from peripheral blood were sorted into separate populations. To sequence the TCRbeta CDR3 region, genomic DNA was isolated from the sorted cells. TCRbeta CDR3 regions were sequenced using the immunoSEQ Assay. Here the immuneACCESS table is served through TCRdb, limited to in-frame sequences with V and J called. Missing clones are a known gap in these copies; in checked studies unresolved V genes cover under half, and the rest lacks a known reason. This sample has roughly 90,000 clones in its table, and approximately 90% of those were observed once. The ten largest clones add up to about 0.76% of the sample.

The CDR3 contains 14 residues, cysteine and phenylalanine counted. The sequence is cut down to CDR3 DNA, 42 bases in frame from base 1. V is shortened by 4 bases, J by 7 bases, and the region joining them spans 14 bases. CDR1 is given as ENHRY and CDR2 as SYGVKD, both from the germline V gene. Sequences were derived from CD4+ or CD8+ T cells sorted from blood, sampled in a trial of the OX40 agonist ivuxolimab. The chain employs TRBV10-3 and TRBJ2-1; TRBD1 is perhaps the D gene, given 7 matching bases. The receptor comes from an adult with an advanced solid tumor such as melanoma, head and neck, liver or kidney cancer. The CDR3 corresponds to CAISGTQGGNEQFF. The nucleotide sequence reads TGTGCCATCAGTGGGACCCAGGGGGGAAATGAGCAGTTCTTC.